The entry below gives a single T cell receptor beta chain sequence along with its context. J lost 4 bases, V lost 4 bases, and 10 bases had no gene match. This CDR3 spans 17 amino acids. Germline V gene lookup returns CDR1 SGHDN and CDR2 FVKESK. The data are from a study of response to subunit inactivated influenza vaccine. Using its own MiXCR run on the RT-PCR reads, TCRdb lists one record per CDR3 protein. The sample lists just under 550,000 distinct CDR3 sequences, under 25% occurring once. A further study also used this sample, focusing on T cells expressing NK-cell markers. That source adds: The cDNA for TCR beta came from 5'RACE template switching with UMIs. Source material for TCR beta repertoires consisted of sorted CD3+CD56+NKG2C+, CD3+CD56+NKG2C- and CD3+CD56-NKG2C+ T cells. Among eight sequenced donors, seven carried HCMV seropositivity while one was seronegative.

The input for sequencing was CD4+ T cells sorted from PBMCs, taken roughly 12 days after vaccination. The receptor's source is a man aged 50 to 59 who received an inactivated influenza vaccine. V and J are TRBV14 and TRBJ2-5; 12 bases line up with TRBD2. CDR3 sequence: CASSRLRLAGDGETQYF. DNA of the CDR3: TGTGCCAGCAGCCGCCTCAGACTAGCGGGAGACGGAGAGACCCAGTACTTC. Complete variable domain (other parts from reference TRBV14 and TRBJ2-5): EAGVTQFPSHSVIEKGQTVTLRCDPISGHDNLYWYRRVMGKEIKFLLHFVKESKQDESGMPNNRFLAERTGGTYSTLKVQPAELEDSGVYFCASSRLRLAGDGETQYFGPGTRLLVL.